This T cell receptor (beta chain) comes out of a study of blood T cell repertoires in COVID-19. Background on the study: Acute and convalescent COVID-19 samples came from the United States, Italy and Spain. The cDNA or gDNA used as material had been derived from T cells, B-cell-depleted T cells, or PBMCs.

As originally analysed: How many nucleated cells were present was estimated from reference gene primer amplification. Generated by immunoSEQ multiplex PCR, the TCRdb table keeps only in-frame clones and is missing some. That table is the source of V, J and clone size, and D and trimming were worked out from the DNA. The sample records about 70,000 clones, 88% being singletons. This CDR3 comprises 16 residues. Trimming removed 0 bases at V and 2 bases at J, with 12 bases between. Germline V gene lookup returns CDR1 SGHTS and CDR2 YDEGEE. Sequenced: peripheral blood. The sequence came from a human donor in a cohort sampled during active COVID-19. This chain links TRBV5-8 with TRBJ2-1, with D possibly being TRBD1 (5 bases). As DNA, the CDR3 is TGTGCCAGCAGCTTGGAAGGGGCTGGCACCTACAATGAGCAGTTCTTC. This gives the protein CASSLEGAGTYNEQFF.